This T cell receptor (beta chain) was documented in a study of T cell repertoires and Cas9 in healthy adults. Study summary: SpCas9-reactive CD4 and CD8 T cells were characterized for potency, cytotoxicity and lineage. Study-wide points: SpCas9-reactive effector T cells were reportedly restrained in vitro by SpCas9-reactive regulatory T cells.

CDR1 is ENHRY and CDR2 is SYGVKD in the germline V gene. The length of the CDR3 is 13 residues. In the case of this clone: Its antigen is not identified. One end of the junction fails to match germline, which may point to a read error. The sample carries other DNA sequences with the same CDR3.

Measured with immunoSEQ multiplex PCR; TCRdb has only the in-frame clones, and not every one. The sample lists 11,000 to 15,000 clones; roughly nine tenths were seen once. What was sequenced was Tregs (CD4+, CD25+, CD127-, CD137-, CD154-) from PBMCs; culture status not recorded. This chain joins TRBV10-3 and TRBJ1-2; D is unclear. The TCR comes from a human donor in good health. The CDR3 DNA reads TGCGCCACCGGCCGGGAAGTTATCTATGGCTACACCTTC. This encodes CATGREVIYGYTF.